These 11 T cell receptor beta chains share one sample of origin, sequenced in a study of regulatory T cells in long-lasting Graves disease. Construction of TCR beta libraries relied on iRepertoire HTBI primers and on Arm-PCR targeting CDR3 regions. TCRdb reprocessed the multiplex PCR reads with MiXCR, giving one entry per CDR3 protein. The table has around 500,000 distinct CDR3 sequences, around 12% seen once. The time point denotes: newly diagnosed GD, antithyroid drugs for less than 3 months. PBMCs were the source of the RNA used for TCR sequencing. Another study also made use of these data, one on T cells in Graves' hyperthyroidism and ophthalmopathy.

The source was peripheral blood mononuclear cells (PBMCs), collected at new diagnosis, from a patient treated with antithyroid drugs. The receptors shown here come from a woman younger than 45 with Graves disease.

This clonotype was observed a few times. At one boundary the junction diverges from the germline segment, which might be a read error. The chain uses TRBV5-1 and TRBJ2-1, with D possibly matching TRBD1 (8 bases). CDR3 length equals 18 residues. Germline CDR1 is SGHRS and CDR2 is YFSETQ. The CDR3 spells CASNETGVWGGSYNEQSF. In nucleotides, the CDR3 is TGCGCCAGCAACGAGACAGGGGTTTGGGGGGGCTCCTACAATGAGCAGTCCTTC.

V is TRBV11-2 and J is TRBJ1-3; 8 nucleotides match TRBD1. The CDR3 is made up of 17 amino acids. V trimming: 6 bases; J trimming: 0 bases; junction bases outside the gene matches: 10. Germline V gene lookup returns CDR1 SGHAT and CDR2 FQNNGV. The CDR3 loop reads CASRDRQGPHSGNTIYF. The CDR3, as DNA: TGTGCCAGCAGGGACAGACAGGGGCCCCACTCTGGAAACACCATATATTTT.

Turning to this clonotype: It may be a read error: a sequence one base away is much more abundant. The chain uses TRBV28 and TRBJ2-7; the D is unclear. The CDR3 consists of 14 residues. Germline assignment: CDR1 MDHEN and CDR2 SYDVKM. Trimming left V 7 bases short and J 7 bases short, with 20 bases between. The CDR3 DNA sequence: TGTGCCAGCAAGAAACAGAGCTCCTACAATGAGCAGTACTTC. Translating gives CASKKQSSYNEQYF.

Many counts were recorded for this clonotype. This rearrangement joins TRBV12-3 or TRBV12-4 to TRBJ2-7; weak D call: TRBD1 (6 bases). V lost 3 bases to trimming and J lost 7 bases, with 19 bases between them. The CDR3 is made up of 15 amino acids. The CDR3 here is CASSFRLQGFTEQYF. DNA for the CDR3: TGTGCCAGCAGTTTCCGTCTACAGGGATTCACAGAGCAGTACTTC.

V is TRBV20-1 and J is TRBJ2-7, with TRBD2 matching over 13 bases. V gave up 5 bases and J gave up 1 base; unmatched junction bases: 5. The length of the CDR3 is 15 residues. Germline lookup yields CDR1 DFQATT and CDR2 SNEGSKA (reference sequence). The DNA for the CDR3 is TGCAGTGCTCAAGGACTAGCGGGAGTGTCCTACGAGCAGTACTTC. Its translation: CSAQGLAGVSYEQYF.

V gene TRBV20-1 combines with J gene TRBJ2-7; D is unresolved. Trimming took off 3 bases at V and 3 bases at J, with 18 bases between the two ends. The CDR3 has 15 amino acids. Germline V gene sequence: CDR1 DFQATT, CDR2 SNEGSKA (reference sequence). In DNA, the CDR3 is TGCAGTGCTAGGGATATAGTCAAGGCCAGCTACGAGCAGTACTTC. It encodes CSARDIVKASYEQYF.

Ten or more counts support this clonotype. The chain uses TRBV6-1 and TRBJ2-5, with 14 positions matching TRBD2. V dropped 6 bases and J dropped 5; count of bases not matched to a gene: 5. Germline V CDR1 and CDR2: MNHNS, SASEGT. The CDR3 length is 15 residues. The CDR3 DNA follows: TGTGCCAGCAGCTCCCGACTAGCGGGAGGGGAGACCCAGTACTTC. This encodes CASSSRLAGGETQYF.

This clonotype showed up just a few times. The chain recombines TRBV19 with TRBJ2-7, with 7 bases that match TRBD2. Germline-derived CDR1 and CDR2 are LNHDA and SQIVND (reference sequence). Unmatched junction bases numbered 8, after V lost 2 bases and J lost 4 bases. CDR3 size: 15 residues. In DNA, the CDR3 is TGTGCCAGTAGTATACGGGGGGAGCCCTTTTACGAGCAGTACTTC. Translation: CASSIRGEPFYEQYF.

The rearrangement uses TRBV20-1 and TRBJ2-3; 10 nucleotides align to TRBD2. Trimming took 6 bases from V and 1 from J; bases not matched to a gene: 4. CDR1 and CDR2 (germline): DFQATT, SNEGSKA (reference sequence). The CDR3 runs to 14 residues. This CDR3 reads CSAPLAGGTDTQYF. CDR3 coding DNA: TGCAGTGCGCCGCTAGCGGGAGGCACAGATACGCAGTATTTT.

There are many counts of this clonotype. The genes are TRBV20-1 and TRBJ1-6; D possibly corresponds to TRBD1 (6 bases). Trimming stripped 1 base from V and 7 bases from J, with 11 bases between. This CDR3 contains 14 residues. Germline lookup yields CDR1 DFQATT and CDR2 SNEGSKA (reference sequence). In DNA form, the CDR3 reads TGCAGTGCTAGAGTACAGGGCAAAAATTCACCCCTCCACTTT. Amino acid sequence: CSARVQGKNSPLHF.

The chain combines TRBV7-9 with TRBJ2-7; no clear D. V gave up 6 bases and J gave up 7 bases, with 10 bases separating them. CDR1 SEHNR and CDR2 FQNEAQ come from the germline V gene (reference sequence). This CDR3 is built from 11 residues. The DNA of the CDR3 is TGTGCCAGCAGTCCTCGGGTAGAGCAGTACTTC. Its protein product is CASSPRVEQYF.